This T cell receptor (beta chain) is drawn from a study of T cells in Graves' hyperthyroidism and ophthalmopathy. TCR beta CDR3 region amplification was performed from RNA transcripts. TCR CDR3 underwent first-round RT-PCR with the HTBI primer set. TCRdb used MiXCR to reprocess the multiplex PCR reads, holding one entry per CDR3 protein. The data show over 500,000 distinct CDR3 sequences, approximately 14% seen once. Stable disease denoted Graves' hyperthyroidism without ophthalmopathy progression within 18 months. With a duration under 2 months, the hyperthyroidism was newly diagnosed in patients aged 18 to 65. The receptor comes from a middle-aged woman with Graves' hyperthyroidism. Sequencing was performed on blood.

CDR3 region: CASSPTLGQKKNGYTF. The CDR3 coding sequence is TGTGCCAGCAGTCCCACCCTGGGGCAGAAAAAGAATGGCTACACCTTC. This rearrangement joins TRBV6-1 to TRBJ1-2; D possibly corresponds to TRBD1 (5 bases). Trimming left V 5 bases short and J 6 bases short, with 22 bases between. Germline V gene data show CDR1 as MNHNS and CDR2 as SASEGT. The CDR3 length is 16 residues.